The rows below give T cell receptor beta chains drawn from one sample of a study of T cells after yellow fever vaccination. MiXCR, applied by TCRdb to the 5' RACE reads, yields one record per CDR3 protein. The table has 450,000 to 550,000 distinct CDR3 sequences, 15% to 20% seen once. The sequencing used PBMCs, collected 15 days after the yellow fever booster vaccination. The source is a man aged 25-45 years who received the YFV17D yellow fever vaccine. CDR3s include the opening cysteine and the closing phenylalanine or tryptophan. A D gene is named only where the DNA matches it firmly. Clone size appears in some rows only: once, few, many, or a class for an expanded clone.

j_gene: TRBJ2-7; abundance: few; d_gene: TRBD2; v_gene: TRBV7-2; CDR3nt: TGTGCCAGCAGCCTTAAGGCGGGAGGGCCCTACGAGCAGTACTTC; CDR3aa: CASSLKAGGPYEQYF
j_gene: TRBJ2-2; abundance: .; d_gene: TRBD2; v_gene: TRBV20-1; CDR3nt: TGCAGTGCTAAACCACTAGCGGGGTCGGCGAACACCGGGGAGCTGTTTTTT; CDR3aa: CSAKPLAGSANTGELFF
j_gene: TRBJ2-2; abundance: .; d_gene: TRBD2; v_gene: TRBV20-1; CDR3nt: TGCAGTGCTAGATCCCCGACTAGCGGTAACACCGGGGAGCTGTTTTTT; CDR3aa: CSARSPTSGNTGELFF
j_gene: TRBJ2-7; abundance: few; d_gene: .; v_gene: TRBV5-1; CDR3nt: TGCGCCAGCAGCTTGGCGGCAGGGACCTACTACGAGCAGTACTTC; CDR3aa: CASSLAAGTYYEQYF
j_gene: TRBJ2-6; abundance: .; d_gene: .; v_gene: TRBV10-3; CDR3nt: TGTGCCATCAGTGAGTCGAAGGGCCCCGGGGCCAACGTCCTGACTTTC; CDR3aa: CAISESKGPGANVLTF
j_gene: TRBJ2-1; abundance: .; d_gene: TRBD2; v_gene: TRBV29-1; CDR3nt: TGCAGCGTTGCCGGGGCGGCTAGCGGGAGGGCGTCGTTCTTC; CDR3aa: CSVAGAASGRASFF
j_gene: TRBJ2-1; abundance: few; d_gene: .; v_gene: TRBV20-1; CDR3nt: TGCAGTGCCAATATGAGACAGAGTACCTACAATGAGCAGTTCTTC; CDR3aa: CSANMRQSTYNEQFF
j_gene: TRBJ2-1; abundance: .; d_gene: .; v_gene: TRBV20-1; CDR3nt: TGCAGTGCTACGCAGACGGGGGCGGGAAGACGGGACAATGAGCAGTTCTTC; CDR3aa: CSATQTGAGRRDNEQFF
j_gene: TRBJ1-5; abundance: .; d_gene: .; v_gene: TRBV10-1; CDR3nt: TGCGCCAGCAGTGAGTCCAGTCAGCCCCAGCATTTT; CDR3aa: CASSESSQPQHF
j_gene: TRBJ2-3; abundance: .; d_gene: .; v_gene: TRBV19; CDR3nt: TGTGCCAGTAGGAGTCTAGCCGCAGATACGCAGTATTTT; CDR3aa: CASRSLAADTQYF
j_gene: TRBJ2-1; abundance: .; d_gene: TRBD1; v_gene: TRBV11-2; CDR3nt: TGTGCCAGCAGCTTACCCTCCCCGGACAGGGGGGGACTAGGGTACAATGAGCAGTTCTTC; CDR3aa: CASSLPSPDRGGLGYNEQFF
j_gene: TRBJ2-1; abundance: .; d_gene: TRBD2; v_gene: TRBV20-1; CDR3nt: TGCAGTGCTAGAAGGCTAGCGGGAGTAAATGAGCAGTTCTTC; CDR3aa: CSARRLAGVNEQFF
j_gene: TRBJ2-2; abundance: .; d_gene: TRBD2; v_gene: TRBV10-1; CDR3nt: TGCGCCAGCAGTGACCCGGGACTAGCGACCGGGGAGCTGTTTTTT; CDR3aa: CASSDPGLATGELFF
j_gene: TRBJ2-1; abundance: .; d_gene: .; v_gene: TRBV5-1; CDR3nt: TGCGCCAGCAGCTTGGGACTAGTCGGTGAGCAGTTCTTC; CDR3aa: CASSLGLVGEQFF
j_gene: TRBJ2-1; abundance: few; d_gene: TRBD1; v_gene: TRBV6-2/TRBV6-3; CDR3nt: TGTGCCAGCCACGAGGGGACAGGTGTCGACAATGAGCAGTTCTTC; CDR3aa: CASHEGTGVDNEQFF
j_gene: TRBJ2-1; abundance: few; d_gene: TRBD2; v_gene: TRBV12-3/TRBV12-4; CDR3nt: TGTGCCAGCAGTCGAACCGGGAGGGGTAATGAGCAGTTCTTC; CDR3aa: CASSRTGRGNEQFF
j_gene: TRBJ2-7; abundance: few; d_gene: .; v_gene: TRBV28; CDR3nt: TGTGCCACATCTTCCTCCCACGAGCAGTACTTC; CDR3aa: CATSSSHEQYF
j_gene: TRBJ2-5; abundance: .; d_gene: TRBD2; v_gene: TRBV7-9; CDR3nt: TGTGCCAGCCGGGGGGACTATGTAGGGACCCAGTACTTC; CDR3aa: CASRGDYVGTQYF
j_gene: TRBJ1-5; abundance: few; d_gene: TRBD1; v_gene: TRBV30; CDR3nt: TGTGCCTGGAGTAGGGACAGTTTTCAGCCCCAGCATTTT; CDR3aa: CAWSRDSFQPQHF
j_gene: TRBJ2-7; abundance: many; d_gene: .; v_gene: TRBV7-2; CDR3nt: TGTGCCAGCAGCTCCGGACCGGGCTACGAGCAGTACTTC; CDR3aa: CASSSGPGYEQYF
j_gene: TRBJ2-5; abundance: .; d_gene: .; v_gene: TRBV10-2; CDR3nt: TGCGCCAGCAGTGAGGGTCCGAAGGGGGAGACCCAGTACTTC; CDR3aa: CASSEGPKGETQYF
j_gene: TRBJ2-1; abundance: .; d_gene: TRBD2; v_gene: TRBV24-1; CDR3nt: TGTGCCACCAGTGACACCGGGACTAGCGGGAGTTATGAGCAGTTCTTC; CDR3aa: CATSDTGTSGSYEQFF
j_gene: TRBJ2-2; abundance: once; d_gene: .; v_gene: TRBV20-1; CDR3nt: TGCTGTGCTAGAGCAGGACACTCGCCGAACACCGGGGAGCTGTTTTTT; CDR3aa: CCARAGHSPNTGELFF
j_gene: TRBJ2-7; abundance: few; d_gene: .; v_gene: TRBV29-1; CDR3nt: TGCAGCGTAACATCCCCAAAAGACTTCGGGGGCTACGAGCAGTACTTC; CDR3aa: CSVTSPKDFGGYEQYF
j_gene: TRBJ2-2; abundance: .; d_gene: .; v_gene: TRBV20-1; CDR3nt: TGCAGTGCTAGAGATCTGGGAGGCGGGGTCGGGGAGCTGTTTTTT; CDR3aa: CSARDLGGGVGELFF
j_gene: TRBJ2-3; abundance: few; d_gene: .; v_gene: TRBV7-2; CDR3nt: TGTGCCGAAGCGGGCTCCACAGATACGCAGTATTTT; CDR3aa: CAEAGSTDTQYF
j_gene: TRBJ2-1; abundance: .; d_gene: .; v_gene: TRBV18; CDR3nt: TGTGCCAGCTCACCGGGGGCAAGGGGCAATGAGCAGTTCTTC; CDR3aa: CASSPGARGNEQFF
j_gene: TRBJ2-1; abundance: .; d_gene: TRBD2; v_gene: TRBV10-2; CDR3nt: TGCGCCAGCGTGAACCAAGCGGGAGTCAATGAGCAGTTCTTC; CDR3aa: CASVNQAGVNEQFF
j_gene: TRBJ2-5; abundance: .; d_gene: .; v_gene: TRBV6-5; CDR3nt: TGTGCCAGCAGTTACTCGAGGACTAGGGGGCAAGAGACCCAGTACTTC; CDR3aa: CASSYSRTRGQETQYF
j_gene: TRBJ1-5; abundance: .; d_gene: .; v_gene: TRBV28; CDR3nt: TGTGCCAGCAGTTTAGGCGGGGCCGAAGGGATCCATCAGCCCCAGCATTTT; CDR3aa: CASSLGGAEGIHQPQHF
j_gene: TRBJ2-7; abundance: .; d_gene: TRBD1; v_gene: TRBV29-1; CDR3nt: TGCAGCGTTCGGGGACAGGGGTCTAACGAGCAGTACTTC; CDR3aa: CSVRGQGSNEQYF
j_gene: TRBJ2-7; abundance: .; d_gene: .; v_gene: TRBV7-9; CDR3nt: TGTGCCAGCAGCCCCAGGGCCTACGAGCAGTACTTC; CDR3aa: CASSPRAYEQYF
j_gene: TRBJ2-5; abundance: few; d_gene: .; v_gene: TRBV20-1; CDR3nt: TGCAGTGCTAGAAGTAGGACGGAGACCCAGTACTTC; CDR3aa: CSARSRTETQYF
j_gene: TRBJ2-2; abundance: .; d_gene: TRBD1; v_gene: TRBV10-3; CDR3nt: TGTGCCATCAGTGAGTCGAGGCAGGGGGCCTCCGGGGAGCTGTTTTTT; CDR3aa: CAISESRQGASGELFF
j_gene: TRBJ2-1; abundance: .; d_gene: .; v_gene: TRBV6-5; CDR3nt: TGTGCCAGCAGTTACTCGCCACAGTACAATGAGCAGTTCTTC; CDR3aa: CASSYSPQYNEQFF
j_gene: TRBJ2-7; abundance: few; d_gene: .; v_gene: TRBV30; CDR3nt: TGTGCCTGGACTTATGGCGGCTCGAAGGTCGTAGGCGAGCAGTACTTC; CDR3aa: CAWTYGGSKVVGEQYF
j_gene: TRBJ2-7; abundance: .; d_gene: .; v_gene: TRBV11-2; CDR3nt: TGTGCCAGCAGCTTAAATTACGCCAGCTCCTACGAGCAGTACTTC; CDR3aa: CASSLNYASSYEQYF
j_gene: TRBJ2-7; abundance: few; d_gene: .; v_gene: TRBV29-1; CDR3nt: TGCAGCGCCGGGTCACAGGGATCCTACGAGCAGTACTTC; CDR3aa: CSAGSQGSYEQYF
j_gene: TRBJ1-2; abundance: .; d_gene: TRBD1; v_gene: TRBV10-3; CDR3nt: TGTGCCATCAGTACGACAGGGGACTATGGCTACACCTTC; CDR3aa: CAISTTGDYGYTF
j_gene: TRBJ2-1; abundance: .; d_gene: .; v_gene: TRBV7-5; CDR3nt: .; CDR3aa: CICCARRGAGGPDSEQFF
j_gene: TRBJ1-4; abundance: .; d_gene: .; v_gene: TRBV4-2; CDR3nt: TGTGCCAGCAGCCCAGGGAGGACAACTAATGAAAAACTGTTTTTT; CDR3aa: CASSPGRTTNEKLFF
j_gene: TRBJ2-5; abundance: .; d_gene: TRBD2; v_gene: TRBV5-1; CDR3nt: TGCGCCAGCAGCTTGGCTCTAGCGGGAGGCATTGGAGAGACCCAGTACTTC; CDR3aa: CASSLALAGGIGETQYF
j_gene: TRBJ2-1; abundance: .; d_gene: .; v_gene: TRBV15; CDR3nt: TGTGCCACCAGCAGAGATCTACTAGATTCTGTCGGTGAGCAGTTCTTC; CDR3aa: CATSRDLLDSVGEQFF
j_gene: TRBJ1-1; abundance: few; d_gene: .; v_gene: TRBV12-3/TRBV12-4; CDR3nt: TGTGCCAGCACGACCGCTTCCTTCACTGAAGCTTTCTTT; CDR3aa: CASTTASFTEAFF
j_gene: TRBJ2-3; abundance: .; d_gene: TRBD2; v_gene: TRBV5-6; CDR3nt: TGTGCCAGCAGCTTGTTCTCTAGCGGGGTACTTATGCAGTATTTT; CDR3aa: CASSLFSSGVLMQYF
j_gene: TRBJ2-3; abundance: few; d_gene: .; v_gene: TRBV25-1; CDR3nt: TGTGCCAGCATGTCAGGCGGGGGCACAGATACGCAGTATTTT; CDR3aa: CASMSGGGTDTQYF
j_gene: TRBJ2-7; abundance: few; d_gene: .; v_gene: TRBV20-1; CDR3nt: TGCAGTGCTAGAGGGTGGGTTACCTACGAGCAGTACTTC; CDR3aa: CSARGWVTYEQYF
j_gene: TRBJ2-3; abundance: once; d_gene: .; v_gene: TRBV9; CDR3nt: TGTGCCAGCAGCCCCCGGGGTATCGGAGTCACAGATACGCAGTATTTT; CDR3aa: CASSPRGIGVTDTQYF
j_gene: TRBJ2-7; abundance: .; d_gene: .; v_gene: TRBV7-2; CDR3nt: TGTGCCAGCAGCTTAGTGGTCGATGGGTACGAGCAGTACTTC; CDR3aa: CASSLVVDGYEQYF
j_gene: TRBJ2-4; abundance: .; d_gene: .; v_gene: TRBV27; CDR3nt: TGTGCCACCGCTAGGGAGAGCATTCAGTACTTC; CDR3aa: CATARESIQYF
j_gene: TRBJ2-7; abundance: once; d_gene: .; v_gene: TRBV3-1; CDR3nt: TGTGCTAGCAGTTTGAGGGGGTCCTACTCCTACGAGCAGTACTTC; CDR3aa: CASSLRGSYSYEQYF
j_gene: TRBJ2-7; abundance: few; d_gene: .; v_gene: TRBV7-9; CDR3nt: TGTGCCAGCAGCTTTAACTCAGCCTACGAGCAGTACTTC; CDR3aa: CASSFNSAYEQYF
j_gene: TRBJ2-2; abundance: .; d_gene: TRBD2; v_gene: TRBV7-9; CDR3nt: TGTGCCAGCAACGAGCTAGCGGGAGGTTTTACCGGGGAGCTGTTTTTT; CDR3aa: CASNELAGGFTGELFF
j_gene: TRBJ2-3; abundance: few; d_gene: .; v_gene: TRBV5-1; CDR3nt: TGCGCCAGCAGCTTCGGAGAAAACACAGATACGCAGTATTTT; CDR3aa: CASSFGENTDTQYF
j_gene: TRBJ2-3; abundance: few; d_gene: TRBD2; v_gene: TRBV11-1; CDR3nt: TGTGCCAGCAGCTCACGACTAGCGGGAGGGCCCGAGGGCACAGATACGCAGTATTTT; CDR3aa: CASSSRLAGGPEGTDTQYF